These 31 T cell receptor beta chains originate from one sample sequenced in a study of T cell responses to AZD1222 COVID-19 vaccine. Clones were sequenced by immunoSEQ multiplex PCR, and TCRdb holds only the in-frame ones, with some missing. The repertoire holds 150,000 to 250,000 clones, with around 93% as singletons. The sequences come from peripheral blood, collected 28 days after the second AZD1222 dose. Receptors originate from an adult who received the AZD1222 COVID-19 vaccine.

CDR3 nucleotides: TGTGCCAGCAGCTCCCATAGCACAGATACGCAGTATTTT. The encoded protein is CASSSHSTDTQYF. The chain combines TRBV11-3 with TRBJ2-3; D is unclear. CDR3 length: 13 amino acids. The V gene lost 4 bases and the J gene lost 0 bases, with 5 bases spanning the gap. Germline assignment: CDR1 SGHNT and CDR2 YENEEA.

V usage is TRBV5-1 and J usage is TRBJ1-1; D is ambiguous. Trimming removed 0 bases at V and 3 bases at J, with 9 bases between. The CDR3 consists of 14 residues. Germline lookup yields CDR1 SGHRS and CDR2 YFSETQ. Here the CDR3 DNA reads TGCGCCAGCAGCTTGGATGCCGGGTACACTGAAGCTTTCTTT. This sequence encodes CASSLDAGYTEAFF.

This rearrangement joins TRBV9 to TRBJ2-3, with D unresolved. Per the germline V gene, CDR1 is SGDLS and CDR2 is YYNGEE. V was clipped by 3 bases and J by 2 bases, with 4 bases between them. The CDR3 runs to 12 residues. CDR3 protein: CASSAVTDTQYF. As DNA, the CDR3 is TGTGCCAGCAGCGCGGTCACAGATACGCAGTATTTT. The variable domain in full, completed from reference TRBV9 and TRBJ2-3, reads DSGVTQTPKHLITATGQRVTLRCSPRSGDLSVYWYQQSLDQGLQFLIQYYNGEERAKGNILERFSAQQFPDLHSELNLSSLELGDSALYFCASSAVTDTQYFGPGTRLTVL.

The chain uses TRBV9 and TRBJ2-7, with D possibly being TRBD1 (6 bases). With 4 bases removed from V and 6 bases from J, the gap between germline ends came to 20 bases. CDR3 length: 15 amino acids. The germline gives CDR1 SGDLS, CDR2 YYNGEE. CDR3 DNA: TGTGCCAGCAGCACGAGACAGGATGGTAAACCCGAGCAGTACTTC. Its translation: CASSTRQDGKPEQYF. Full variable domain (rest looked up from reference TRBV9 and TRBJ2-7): DSGVTQTPKHLITATGQRVTLRCSPRSGDLSVYWYQQSLDQGLQFLIQYYNGEERAKGNILERFSAQQFPDLHSELNLSSLELGDSALYFCASSTRQDGKPEQYFGPGTRLTVT.

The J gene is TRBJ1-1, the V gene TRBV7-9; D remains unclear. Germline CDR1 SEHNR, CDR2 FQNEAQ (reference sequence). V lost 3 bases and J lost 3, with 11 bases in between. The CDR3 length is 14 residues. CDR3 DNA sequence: TGTGCCAGCAGCTTCGAAGGGCCGGACACTGAAGCTTTCTTT. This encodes CASSFEGPDTEAFF.

CDR3 residues: CASSLAPANTEAFF. DNA of the CDR3: TGTGCCAGCAGCTTAGCACCGGCGAACACTGAAGCTTTCTTT. The chain combines TRBV7-9 with TRBJ1-1; D gene ambiguous. The V end lost 0 bases, the J end lost 1 base, and 6 bases lay between the germline ends. There are 14 residues in the CDR3. Germline loops: CDR1 SEHNR, CDR2 FQNEAQ (reference sequence).

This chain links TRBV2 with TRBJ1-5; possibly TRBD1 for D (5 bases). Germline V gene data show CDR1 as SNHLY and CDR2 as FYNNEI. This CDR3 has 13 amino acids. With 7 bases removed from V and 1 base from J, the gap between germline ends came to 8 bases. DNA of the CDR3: TGTGCCAGCAAATGGGGGAGCAATCAGCCCCAGCATTTT. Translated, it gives CASKWGSNQPQHF. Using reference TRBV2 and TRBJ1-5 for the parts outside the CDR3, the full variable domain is EPEVTQTPSHQVTQMGQEVILRCVPISNHLYFYWYRQILGQKVEFLVSFYNNEISEKSEIFDDQFSVERPDGSNFTLKIRSTKLEDSAMYFCASKWGSNQPQHFGDGTRLSIL.

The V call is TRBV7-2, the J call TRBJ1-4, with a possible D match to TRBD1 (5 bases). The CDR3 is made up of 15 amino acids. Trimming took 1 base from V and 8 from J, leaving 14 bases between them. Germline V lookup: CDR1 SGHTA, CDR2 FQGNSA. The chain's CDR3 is CASSLVQGSREKLFF. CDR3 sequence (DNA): TGTGCCAGCAGCTTAGTCCAGGGCTCTAGGGAAAAACTGTTTTTT.

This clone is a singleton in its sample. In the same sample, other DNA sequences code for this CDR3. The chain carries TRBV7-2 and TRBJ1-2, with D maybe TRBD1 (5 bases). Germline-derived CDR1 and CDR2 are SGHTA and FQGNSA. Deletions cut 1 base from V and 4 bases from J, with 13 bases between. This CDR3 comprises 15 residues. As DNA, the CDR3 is TGTGCCAGCAGCTTAGTAGGAACAGGCTCCTATGGCTACACCTTC. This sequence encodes CASSLVGTGSYGYTF.

The CDR3 reads CASSYPGFKKLFF. The CDR3 DNA follows: TGTGCCAGCAGCTACCCCGGGTTCAAAAAACTGTTTTTT. This chain links TRBV7-8 with TRBJ1-4; unclear D gene. Trimming removed 4 bases at V and 9 bases at J, with 12 bases between. The CDR3 totals 13 residues. CDR1 and CDR2 from the germline V gene are SGHVS and FQNEAQ.

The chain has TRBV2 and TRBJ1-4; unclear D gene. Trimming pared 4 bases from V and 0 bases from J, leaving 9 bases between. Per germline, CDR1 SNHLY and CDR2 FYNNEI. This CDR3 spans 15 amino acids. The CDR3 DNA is TGTGCCAGCAGTGGACGCACTGCAACTAATGAAAAACTGTTTTTT. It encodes CASSGRTATNEKLFF.

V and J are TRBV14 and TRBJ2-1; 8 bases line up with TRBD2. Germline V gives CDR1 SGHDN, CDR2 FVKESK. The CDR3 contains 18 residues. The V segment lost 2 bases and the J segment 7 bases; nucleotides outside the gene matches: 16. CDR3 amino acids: CASSQRGLGGGRPNEQFF. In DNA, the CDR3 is TGTGCCAGCAGCCAAAGAGGCTTGGGCGGGGGGCGGCCGAATGAGCAGTTCTTC.

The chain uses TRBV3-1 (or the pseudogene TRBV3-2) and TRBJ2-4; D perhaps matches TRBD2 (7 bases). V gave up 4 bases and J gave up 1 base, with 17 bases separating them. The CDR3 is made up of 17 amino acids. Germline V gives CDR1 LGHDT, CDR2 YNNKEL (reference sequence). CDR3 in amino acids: CASSPRGGAIAKNIQYF. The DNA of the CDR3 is TGTGCCAGCAGCCCAAGAGGGGGGGCTATTGCCAAAAACATTCAGTACTTC.

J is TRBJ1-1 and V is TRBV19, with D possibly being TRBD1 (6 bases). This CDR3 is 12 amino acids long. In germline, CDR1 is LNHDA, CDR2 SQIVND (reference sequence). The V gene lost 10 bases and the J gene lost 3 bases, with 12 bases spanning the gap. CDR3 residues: CATKGQYTEAFF. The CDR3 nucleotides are TGTGCCACTAAAGGACAGTACACTGAAGCTTTCTTT.

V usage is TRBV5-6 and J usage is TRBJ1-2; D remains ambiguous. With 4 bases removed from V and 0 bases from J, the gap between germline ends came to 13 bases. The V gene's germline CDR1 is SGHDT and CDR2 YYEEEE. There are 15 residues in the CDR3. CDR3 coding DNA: TGTGCCAGCAGCGTAGGAGACACACCTAACTATGGCTACACCTTC. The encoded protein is CASSVGDTPNYGYTF.

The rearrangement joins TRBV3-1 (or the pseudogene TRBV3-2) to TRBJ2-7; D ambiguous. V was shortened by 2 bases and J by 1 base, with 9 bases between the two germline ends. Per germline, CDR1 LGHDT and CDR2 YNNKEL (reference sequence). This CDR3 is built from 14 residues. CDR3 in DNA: TGTGCCAGCAGCCAAAATACACAGTCCTACGAGCAGTACTTC. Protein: CASSQNTQSYEQYF.

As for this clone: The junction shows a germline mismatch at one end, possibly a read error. The CDR3 DNA reads as TGTGCCAGCAGCGAAGACATTCTTAAACTGTTTTTT. Residues: CASSEDILKLFF. The chain joins TRBV4-2 to TRBJ1-4; D not resolved. The CDR3 has 12 amino acids. The germline V gene encodes CDR1 LGHNA and CDR2 YNFKEQ.

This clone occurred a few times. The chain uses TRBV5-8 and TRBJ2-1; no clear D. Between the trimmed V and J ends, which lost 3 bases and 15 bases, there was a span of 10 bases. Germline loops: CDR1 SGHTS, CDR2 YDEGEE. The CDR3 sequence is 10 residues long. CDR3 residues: CASSSSQGFF. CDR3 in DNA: TGTGCCAGCAGCTCTTCCCAAGGGTTCTTC.

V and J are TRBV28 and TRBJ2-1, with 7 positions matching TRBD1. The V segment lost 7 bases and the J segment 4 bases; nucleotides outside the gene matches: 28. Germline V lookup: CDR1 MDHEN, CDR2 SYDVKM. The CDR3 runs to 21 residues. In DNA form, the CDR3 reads TGTGCCAGCACCCCATCGGCGGCCGGGACAGAAGCCGTACCCACATACAATGAGCAGTTCTTC. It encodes CASTPSAAGTEAVPTYNEQFF.

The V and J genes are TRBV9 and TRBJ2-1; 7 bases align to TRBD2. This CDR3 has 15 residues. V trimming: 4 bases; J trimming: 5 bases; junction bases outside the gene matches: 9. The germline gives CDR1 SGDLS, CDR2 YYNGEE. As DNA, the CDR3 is TGTGCCAGCAGCTCATACGGGGGGACGAACAATGAGCAGTTCTTC. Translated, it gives CASSSYGGTNNEQFF.

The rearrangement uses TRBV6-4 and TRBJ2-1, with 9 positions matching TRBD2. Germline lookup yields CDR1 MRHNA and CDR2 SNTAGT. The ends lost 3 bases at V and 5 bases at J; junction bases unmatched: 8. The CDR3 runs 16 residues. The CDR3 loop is CASSEQAGGNNNEQFF. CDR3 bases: TGTGCCAGCAGTGAACAAGCGGGGGGCAATAACAATGAGCAGTTCTTC.

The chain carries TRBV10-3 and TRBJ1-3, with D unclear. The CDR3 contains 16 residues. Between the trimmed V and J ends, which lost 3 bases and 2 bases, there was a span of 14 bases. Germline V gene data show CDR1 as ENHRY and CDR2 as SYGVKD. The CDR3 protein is CAISDPLGTAGNTIYF. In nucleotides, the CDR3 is TGTGCCATCAGTGATCCCTTGGGTACAGCTGGAAACACCATATATTTT.

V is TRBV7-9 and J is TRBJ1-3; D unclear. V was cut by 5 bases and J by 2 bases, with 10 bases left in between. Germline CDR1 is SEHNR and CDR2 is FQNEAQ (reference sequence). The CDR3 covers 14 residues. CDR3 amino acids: CASSRRTAGNTIYF. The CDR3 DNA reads TGTGCCAGCAGCCGAAGGACGGCTGGAAACACCATATATTTT.

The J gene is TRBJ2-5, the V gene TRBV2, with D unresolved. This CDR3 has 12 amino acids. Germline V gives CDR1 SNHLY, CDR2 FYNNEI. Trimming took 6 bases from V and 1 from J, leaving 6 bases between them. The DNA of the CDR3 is TGTGCCAGCAGGCAGACCCAAGAGACCCAGTACTTC. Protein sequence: CASRQTQETQYF.

The CDR3: CASSNLITGTTNGELFF. CDR3 in DNA: TGTGCCAGCAGCAACCTTATAACCGGGACTACCAACGGGGAGCTGTTTTTT. This chain links TRBV5-4 with TRBJ2-2, with 7 bases lining up with TRBD2. The V gene's germline CDR1 is SGHNT and CDR2 YYREEE (reference sequence). After removal of 4 bases from V and 7 bases from J, the junction contained 16 bases not matched to a gene. The CDR3 is 17 residues long.

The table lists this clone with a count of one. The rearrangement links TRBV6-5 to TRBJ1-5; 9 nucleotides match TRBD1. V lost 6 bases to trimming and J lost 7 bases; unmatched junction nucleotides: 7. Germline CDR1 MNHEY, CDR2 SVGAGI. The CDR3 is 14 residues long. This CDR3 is CASREGQGGQPQHF. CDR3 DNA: TGTGCCAGCAGGGAGGGACAGGGAGGACAGCCCCAGCATTTT.

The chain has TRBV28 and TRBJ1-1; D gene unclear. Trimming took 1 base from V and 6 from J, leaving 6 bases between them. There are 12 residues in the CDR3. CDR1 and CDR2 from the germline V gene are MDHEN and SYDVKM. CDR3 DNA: TGTGCCAGCAGTTTATTGGGTGCTGAAGCTTTCTTT. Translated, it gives CASSLLGAEAFF.

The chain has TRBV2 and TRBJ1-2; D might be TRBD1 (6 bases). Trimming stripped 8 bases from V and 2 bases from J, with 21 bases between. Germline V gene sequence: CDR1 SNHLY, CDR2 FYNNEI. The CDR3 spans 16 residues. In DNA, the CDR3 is TGTGCCAGCCCGAAAGACAGGACCCTCCTCAACTATGGCTACACCTTC. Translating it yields CASPKDRTLLNYGYTF.

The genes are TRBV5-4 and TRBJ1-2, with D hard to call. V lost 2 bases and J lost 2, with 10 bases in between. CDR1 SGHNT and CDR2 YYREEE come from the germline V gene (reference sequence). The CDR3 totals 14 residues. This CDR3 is CASSFDSGNYGYTF. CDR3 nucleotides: TGTGCCAGCAGCTTTGATTCGGGGAACTATGGCTACACCTTC.

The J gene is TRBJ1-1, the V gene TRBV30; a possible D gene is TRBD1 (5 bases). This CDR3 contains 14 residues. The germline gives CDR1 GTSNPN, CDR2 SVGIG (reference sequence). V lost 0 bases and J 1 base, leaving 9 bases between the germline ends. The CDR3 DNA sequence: TGTGCCTGGAGTGTTTGGGGCCGGAACACTGAAGCTTTCTTT. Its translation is CAWSVWGRNTEAFF.

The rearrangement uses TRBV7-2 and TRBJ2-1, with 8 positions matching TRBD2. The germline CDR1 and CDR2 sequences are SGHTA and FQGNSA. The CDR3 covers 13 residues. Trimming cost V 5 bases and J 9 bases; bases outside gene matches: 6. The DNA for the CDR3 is TGTGCCAGCAGCCCGTACGGACTAGCTGAGCAGTTCTTC. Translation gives CASSPYGLAEQFF.